Presented here are 27 T cell receptor beta chains from one specimen sequenced in a study of T cell responses to AZD1222 COVID-19 vaccine. This table comes from immunoSEQ multiplex PCR, and its TCRdb copy is limited to in-frame clones, with some not included. This sample has more than 50,000 clones, with 80% to 90% found just once. Sequencing was performed on peripheral blood, taken 28 days after the second AZD1222 dose. Receptors were obtained from an adult who received the AZD1222 COVID-19 vaccine.

Here the CDR3 DNA reads TGTGCCAGTAGTATAGTGAAGGATTCCTACGAGCAGTACTTC. This codes for CASSIVKDSYEQYF. The rearrangement joins TRBV19 to TRBJ2-7; D is uncertain. Trimming left V 1 base short and J 1 base short, with 8 bases between. The CDR3 spans 14 residues. Germline V gives CDR1 LNHDA, CDR2 SQIVND (reference sequence).

This clone came up once. The rearrangement joins TRBV7-8 to TRBJ1-5, with unresolved D. Germline V gives CDR1 SGHVS, CDR2 FQNEAQ. This CDR3 has 17 residues. V was trimmed by 5 bases and J by 4 bases, leaving 21 bases between them. The CDR3 loop is CASSPRTAGMGNQPQHF. CDR3 nucleotide sequence: TGTGCCAGCAGCCCCCGGACCGCTGGGATGGGGAATCAGCCCCAGCATTTT.

This clone came up once. The rearrangement joins TRBV2 to TRBJ2-6, with D hard to call. The CDR3 covers 13 residues. Germline V gene sequence: CDR1 SNHLY, CDR2 FYNNEI. The V end lost 3 bases, the J end lost 4 bases, and 4 bases lay between the germline ends. The CDR3 DNA follows: TGTGCCAGCAGTGAGACGGGGGCCAACGTCCTGACTTTC. Its translation: CASSETGANVLTF. Drawing the rest from reference TRBV2 and TRBJ2-6, the complete variable domain is EPEVTQTPSHQVTQMGQEVILRCVPISNHLYFYWYRQILGQKVEFLVSFYNNEISEKSEIFDDQFSVERPDGSNFTLKIRSTKLEDSAMYFCASSETGANVLTFGAGSRLTVL.

This clone was found a few times. This chain joins TRBV7-8 and TRBJ1-5; D may be TRBD1 (6 bases). The CDR3 is 13 residues long. V lost 6 bases to trimming and J lost 4 bases, with 10 bases between them. Germline loops: CDR1 SGHVS, CDR2 FQNEAQ. The CDR3 here is CASRSQGNQPQHF. DNA for the CDR3: TGTGCCAGCAGGAGCCAGGGGAATCAGCCCCAGCATTTT.

This clone is a singleton in its sample. Compared with germline, one end of the junction differs, possibly owing to a read error. The rearrangement joins TRBV18 to TRBJ1-1; D possibly corresponds to TRBD1 (5 bases). The CDR3 is 15 amino acids. Germline-derived CDR1 and CDR2 are KGHSH and LQKENI. CDR3 in amino acids: CASSSGHPRNTEVFF. The CDR3 DNA reads TGTGCCAGCTCAAGTGGACACCCTCGGAACACTGAAGTTTTCTTT.

The chain has TRBV28 and TRBJ2-1; 10 nucleotides match TRBD2. V trimming: 6 bases; J trimming: 9 bases; junction bases outside the gene matches: 5. CDR3 length: 13 amino acids. CDR1 is MDHEN, CDR2 SYDVKM, per germline. The CDR3 sequence is CASSRGLASEQFF. CDR3 DNA sequence: TGTGCCAGCAGCCGGGGACTAGCGAGTGAGCAGTTCTTC.

The chain carries TRBV5-1 and TRBJ2-5; TRBD1 might be the D (6 bases). The germline V gene encodes CDR1 SGHRS and CDR2 YFSETQ. CDR3 length: 15 residues. V gave up 4 bases and J gave up 0 bases, with 13 bases separating them. The DNA of the CDR3 is TGCGCCAGCAGCGGCGATACAGGGTACCAAGAGACCCAGTACTTC. Its translation is CASSGDTGYQETQYF.

This chain joins TRBV3-1 (or the pseudogene TRBV3-2) and TRBJ1-1; possible D gene TRBD1, 5 bases. The CDR3 spans 15 residues. Germline V gene lookup returns CDR1 LGHDT and CDR2 YNNKEL (reference sequence). V was trimmed by 4 bases and J by 5 bases, leaving 17 bases between them. The CDR3 sequence is CASSPRGREGTEAFF. DNA of the CDR3: TGTGCCAGCAGCCCTCGGGGGAGGGAAGGAACTGAAGCTTTCTTT.

In regard to this clone: A junction end diverges from the germline sequence, so it may reflect a read error. V usage is TRBV9 and J usage is TRBJ1-2, with a possible D match to TRBD1 (5 bases). The CDR3 consists of 13 residues. Germline CDR1 and CDR2: SGDLS and YYNGEE. The CDR3 DNA reads TGTGCCAGAAGCGAGGGAGGGGACTATGGCTACACCTTC. This sequence encodes CARSEGGDYGYTF.

V is TRBV5-1 and J is TRBJ2-5; D may be TRBD2 (5 bases). Trimming removed 0 bases from V and 3 bases from J, with 12 bases in between. CDR1 and CDR2 from the germline V gene are SGHRS and YFSETQ. CDR3 length: 15 residues. The CDR3 region is CASSLAPGGEETQYF. CDR3 DNA sequence: TGCGCCAGCAGCTTGGCCCCAGGAGGAGAAGAGACCCAGTACTTC.

The rearrangement joins TRBV19 to TRBJ2-1; 9 nucleotides line up with TRBD2. Germline loops: CDR1 LNHDA, CDR2 SQIVND (reference sequence). The CDR3 contains 19 residues. The V and J ends lost 0 bases and 2 bases, in that order; junction bases with no gene match: 11. The CDR3 bases are TGTGCCAGTAGTATAGAAAGTCGCGGGAGGGCCATCCCCTACAATGAGCAGTTCTTC. Its translation is CASSIESRGRAIPYNEQFF.

The chain combines TRBV30 with TRBJ1-5, with unresolved D. V dropped 4 bases and J dropped 5 bases, with 12 bases sitting between them. This CDR3 contains 13 residues. Looked up from germline, CDR1 is GTSNPN and CDR2 is SVGIG (reference sequence). DNA for the CDR3: TGTGCCTGGAATCAGAGGGCAGATCAGCCCCAGCATTTT. Translated, it gives CAWNQRADQPQHF.

The chain joins TRBV9 to TRBJ1-2; D gene unclear. Trimming removed 4 bases from V and 4 bases from J, with 23 bases in between. CDR3 size: 17 residues. CDR1 and CDR2 (germline): SGDLS, YYNGEE. The CDR3, as DNA: TGTGCCAGCAGCCGCGAATCAAGAATAGAGTTTAGCTATGGCTACACCTTC. Amino acid sequence: CASSRESRIEFSYGYTF.

V usage is TRBV27 and J usage is TRBJ2-3; maybe TRBD2 (6 bases). The CDR3 is 15 residues long. Germline loops: CDR1 MNHEY, CDR2 SMNVEV (reference sequence). Trimming took 8 bases from V and 2 from J, leaving 17 bases between them. In DNA, the CDR3 is TGTGCCAGCTCCGGCGGGATTATTAACACAGATACGCAGTATTTT. Translation: CASSGGIINTDTQYF.

V and J are TRBV24-1 and TRBJ2-7, with 8 bases fitting TRBD1. Germline CDR1 and CDR2: KGHDR and SFDVKD. J gave up 2 bases and V 2 bases, and 7 bases lay outside the gene matches. CDR3 length: 16 amino acids. CDR3 DNA: TGTGCCACCAGTGATTCCGGGACAGGCTTTACCTACGAGCAGTACTTC. As protein: CATSDSGTGFTYEQYF.

CDR3 in DNA: TGTGCCAGCAGCCCCATAACCTCTGGAAACACCATATATTTT. Amino acid sequence: CASSPITSGNTIYF. The chain joins TRBV14 to TRBJ1-3; D not certain. V lost 4 bases, J lost 0 bases, and 7 bases lay in between. The CDR3 is 14 residues long. Germline CDR1 reads SGHDN; CDR2 reads FVKESK.

The rearrangement joins TRBV18 to TRBJ1-3; 8 nucleotides align to TRBD1. CDR1 and CDR2 from the germline V gene are KGHSH and LQKENI. V dropped 6 bases and J dropped 2; count of bases not matched to a gene: 6. The length of the CDR3 is 15 residues. CDR3 residues: CASSPGQGAGNTIYF. For the CDR3, the DNA is TGTGCCAGCTCCCCCGGACAGGGCGCTGGAAACACCATATATTTT.

This clone has a single count. This chain joins TRBV18 and TRBJ2-5; 8 bases map to TRBD2. This CDR3 has 15 amino acids. Germline V CDR1 and CDR2: KGHSH, LQKENI. V trimming: 0 bases; J trimming: 3 bases; junction bases outside the gene matches: 3. The CDR3 loop reads CASSPPAGVKETQYF. The CDR3 DNA is TGTGCCAGCTCACCACCAGCGGGAGTAAAAGAGACCCAGTACTTC.

V is TRBV28 and J is TRBJ2-6; the match to TRBD1 covers 7 bases. CDR3 length: 17 residues. Germline CDR1 reads MDHEN; CDR2 reads SYDVKM. With 4 bases clipped from V and 0 bases from J, the junction kept 6 bases outside the gene matches. CDR3 amino acids: CASSSTDRASGANVLTF. The CDR3 region has the DNA TGTGCCAGCAGTTCAACCGACAGGGCCTCTGGGGCCAACGTCCTGACTTTC. The whole variable domain, remainder taken from reference TRBV28 and TRBJ2-6, is DVKVTQSSRYLVKRTGEKVFLECVQDMDHENMFWYRQDPGLGLRLIYFSYDVKMKEKGDIPEGYSVSREKKERFSLILESASTNQTSMYLCASSSTDRASGANVLTFGAGSRLTVL.

The V gene is TRBV5-4, the J gene TRBJ2-3; D is unclear. Germline loops: CDR1 SGHNT, CDR2 YYREEE (reference sequence). CDR3 length: 15 residues. Trimming left V 0 bases short and J 0 bases short, with 8 bases between. The CDR3 loop reads CASSLAGSSTDTQYF. The CDR3 DNA reads as TGTGCCAGCAGCTTGGCCGGGTCTAGCACAGATACGCAGTATTTT.

The rearrangement joins TRBV7-9 to TRBJ2-7, with 7 bases identical to TRBD2. CDR1 is SEHNR, CDR2 FQNEAQ, per germline (reference sequence). After removal of 5 bases from V and 2 bases from J, the junction contained 9 bases not matched to a gene. The CDR3 spans 15 residues. The CDR3 DNA reads TGTGCCAGCAGCACCTTAGCGGGCCCCCCCTACGAGCAGTACTTC. It encodes CASSTLAGPPYEQYF.

The genes are TRBV5-1 and TRBJ1-1; no reliable D call. Germline lookup yields CDR1 SGHRS and CDR2 YFSETQ. There are 13 residues in the CDR3. V was pared by 1 base and J by 1 base, with 5 bases between. The CDR3 nucleotides read TGCGCCAGCAGCTTGTCGCCGAACACTGAAGCTTTCTTT. The encoded protein is CASSLSPNTEAFF.

The V and J genes are TRBV10-3 and TRBJ2-2, with D perhaps matching TRBD2 (5 bases). CDR1 and CDR2 from the germline V gene are ENHRY and SYGVKD. The length of the CDR3 is 13 residues. The V gene lost 2 bases and the J gene lost 5 bases, with 6 bases spanning the gap. The CDR3 bases are TGTGCCATCAGTGAGGAGGGAACCGGGGAGCTGTTTTTT. Encoded protein: CAISEEGTGELFF.

The rearrangement joins TRBV6-5 to TRBJ2-7, with D tentatively TRBD1 or TRBD2 (5 bases each). Germline loops: CDR1 MNHEY, CDR2 SVGAGI. The CDR3 consists of 15 residues. Trimming shortened V by 6 bases and J by 2 bases, and 17 bases separated the two germline ends. The CDR3 nucleotides read TGTGCCAGCAGCGTGGGATTCCGAGGGGCCTACGAGCAGTACTTC. Translating it yields CASSVGFRGAYEQYF.

The V gene is TRBV5-1, the J gene TRBJ2-2, with 7 positions matching TRBD2. The CDR3 runs to 15 residues. Germline-derived CDR1 and CDR2 are SGHRS and YFSETQ. After removal of 0 bases from V and 10 bases from J, the junction contained 9 bases not matched to a gene. CDR3 DNA sequence: TGCGCCAGCAGCTTGGCTACAGCGGGGCTGGAGGAGCTGTTTTTT. Translating it yields CASSLATAGLEELFF.

The chain joins TRBV9 to TRBJ1-6; perhaps TRBD1 as D (6 bases). This CDR3 spans 13 amino acids. The germline V gene has CDR1 SGDLS and CDR2 YYNGEE. The V end lost 4 bases, the J end lost 10 bases, and 12 bases lay between the germline ends. The CDR3 reads CASSPGAVSPLHF. The CDR3 DNA reads as TGTGCCAGCAGCCCGGGGGCGGTATCACCCCTCCACTTT.

The chain is built from TRBV11-3 and TRBJ2-1; maybe TRBD2 (5 bases). The V end lost 1 base, the J end lost 9 bases, and 10 bases lay between the germline ends. CDR3 size: 13 residues. Germline CDR1 is SGHNT and CDR2 is YENEEA. The CDR3 sequence: CASSLAGSSEQFF. The CDR3, as DNA: TGTGCCAGCAGCTTAGCGGGAAGCAGTGAGCAGTTCTTC.